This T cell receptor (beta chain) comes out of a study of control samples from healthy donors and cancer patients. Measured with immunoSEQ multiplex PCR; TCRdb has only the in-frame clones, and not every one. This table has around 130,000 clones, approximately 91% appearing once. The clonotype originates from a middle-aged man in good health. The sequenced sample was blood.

The CDR3 spells CASRPLLGAVYGYTF. The CDR3, as DNA: TGTGCCAGTCGCCCCCTTTTGGGGGCTGTATATGGCTACACCTTC. The V and J genes are TRBV19 and TRBJ1-2, with D tentatively TRBD1 (6 bases). Germline V gives CDR1 LNHDA, CDR2 SQIVND (reference sequence). The CDR3 sequence is 15 residues long. V was clipped by 8 bases and J by 5 bases, with 21 bases between them.